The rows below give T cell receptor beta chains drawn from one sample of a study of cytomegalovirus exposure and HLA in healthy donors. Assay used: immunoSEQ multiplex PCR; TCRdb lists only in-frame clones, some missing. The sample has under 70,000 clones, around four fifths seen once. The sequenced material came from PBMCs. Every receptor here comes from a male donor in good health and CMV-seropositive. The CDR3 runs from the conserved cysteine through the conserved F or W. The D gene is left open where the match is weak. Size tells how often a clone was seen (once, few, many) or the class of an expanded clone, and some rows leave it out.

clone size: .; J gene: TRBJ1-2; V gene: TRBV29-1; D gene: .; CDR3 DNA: TGCAGCGTTGAGGTACCAGGGCTCAACTATGGCTACACCTTC; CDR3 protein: CSVEVPGLNYGYTF
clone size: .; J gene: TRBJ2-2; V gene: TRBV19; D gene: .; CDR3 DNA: TGTGCCAGTAGTATAGTCGGCGGAAGGGAGCTGTTTTTT; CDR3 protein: CASSIVGGRELFF
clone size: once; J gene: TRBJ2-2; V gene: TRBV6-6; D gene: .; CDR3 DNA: TGTGCCAGCGGGGGGGCCTATGCGAACACCGGGGAGCTGTTTTTT; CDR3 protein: CASGGAYANTGELFF
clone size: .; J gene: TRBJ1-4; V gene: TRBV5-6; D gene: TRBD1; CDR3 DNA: TGTGCCAGCAGCTTGGGGGACAGAGCAACTAATGAAAAACTGTTTTTT; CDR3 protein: CASSLGDRATNEKLFF
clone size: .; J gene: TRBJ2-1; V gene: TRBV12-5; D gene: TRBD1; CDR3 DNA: TGTGCTAGTGGTTTCAACAGGGGCTCCTACAATGAGCAGTTCTTC; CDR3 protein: CASGFNRGSYNEQFF
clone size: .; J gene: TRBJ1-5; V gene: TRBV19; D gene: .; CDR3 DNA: TGTGCCAGTATGACGTGGGCGACAGCACCTCTCCAGCCCCAGCATTTT; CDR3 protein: CASMTWATAPLQPQHF
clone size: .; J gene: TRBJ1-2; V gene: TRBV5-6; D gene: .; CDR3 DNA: TGTGCCAGCAGCCCAACTATCATATGGGGCTACACCTTC; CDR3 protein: CASSPTIIWGYTF
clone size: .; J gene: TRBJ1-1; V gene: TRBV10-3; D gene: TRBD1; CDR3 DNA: TGTGCCATCAGTGAGGGACAGGGTGTCACTGAAGCTTTCTTT; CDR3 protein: CAISEGQGVTEAFF
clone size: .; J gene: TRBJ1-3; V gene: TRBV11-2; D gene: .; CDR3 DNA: TGTGCCAGCAGCTTAGTGGAGGCAGGCGGAAACACCATATATTTT; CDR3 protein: CASSLVEAGGNTIYF
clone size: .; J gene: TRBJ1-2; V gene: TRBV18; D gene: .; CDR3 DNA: TGTGCCAGCTCACCGACACGTCAGGGCGAGAACTATGGCTACACCTTC; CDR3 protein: CASSPTRQGENYGYTF
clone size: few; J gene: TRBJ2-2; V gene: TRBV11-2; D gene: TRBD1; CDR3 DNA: TGTGCCAGCAGCTCCCCCCGACAGGGACGGGACACCGGGGAGCTGTTTTTT; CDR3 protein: CASSSPRQGRDTGELFF
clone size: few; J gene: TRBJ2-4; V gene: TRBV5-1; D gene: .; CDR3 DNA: TGCGCCAGCAGCTTGCGCGGGGCCAAAAACATTCAGTACTTC; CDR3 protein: CASSLRGAKNIQYF
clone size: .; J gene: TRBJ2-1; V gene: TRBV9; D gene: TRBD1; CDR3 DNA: TGTGCCAGCAGCGCGAGATCCGGGACAGGGGGAGGGGAGCAGTTCTTC; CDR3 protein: CASSARSGTGGGEQFF
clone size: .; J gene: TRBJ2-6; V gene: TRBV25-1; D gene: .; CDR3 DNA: TGTGCCAGCAGTGATTGGGACAACTCTGGGGCCAACGTCCTGACTTTC; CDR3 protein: CASSDWDNSGANVLTF
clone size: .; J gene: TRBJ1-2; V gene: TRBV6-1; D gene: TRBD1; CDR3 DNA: TGTGCCAGCAGTGAAGCTTTGACAGGGGGTAATGGCTACACCTTC; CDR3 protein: CASSEALTGGNGYTF
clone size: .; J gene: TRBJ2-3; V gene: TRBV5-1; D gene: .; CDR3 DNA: TGCGCCAGCAGCTTGGCGATAATCGGGGAGGAAGATACGCAGTATTTT; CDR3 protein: CASSLAIIGEEDTQYF
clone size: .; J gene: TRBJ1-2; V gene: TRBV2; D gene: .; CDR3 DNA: TGTGCCAGCAGAGCTACCGGGTACCTATATGGCTACACCTTC; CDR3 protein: CASRATGYLYGYTF
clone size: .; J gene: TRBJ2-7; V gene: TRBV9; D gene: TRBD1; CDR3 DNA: TGTGCCAGCAGCGTCGCTGGGACAGGAGCCTACGAGCAGTACTTC; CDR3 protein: CASSVAGTGAYEQYF
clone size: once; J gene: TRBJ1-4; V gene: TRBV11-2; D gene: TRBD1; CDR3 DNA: TGTGCCAGCAGCCAGGGGGGAAAACTGTTTTTT; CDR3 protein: CASSQGGKLFF
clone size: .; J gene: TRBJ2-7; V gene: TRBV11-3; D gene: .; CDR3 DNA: TGTGCCAGCAGCTTCGGACGACAGGTCGGCTACGAGCAGTACTTC; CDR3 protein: CASSFGRQVGYEQYF
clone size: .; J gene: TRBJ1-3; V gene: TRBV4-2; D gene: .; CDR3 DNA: TGTGCCAGCAGCCAAGAGTTATTAAACTCTGGAAACACCATATATTTT; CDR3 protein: CASSQELLNSGNTIYF
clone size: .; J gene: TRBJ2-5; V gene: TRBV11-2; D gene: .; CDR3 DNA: TGTGCCAGCAGCTCTGGGGGGGGCCCGGGGTGGCAAGAGACCCAGTACTTC; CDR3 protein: CASSSGGGPGWQETQYF
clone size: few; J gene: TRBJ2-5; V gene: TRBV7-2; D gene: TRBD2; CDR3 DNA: TGTGCCAGCGGATTTAGCGGGGATCTCCAAGAGACCCAGTACTTC; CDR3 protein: CASGFSGDLQETQYF
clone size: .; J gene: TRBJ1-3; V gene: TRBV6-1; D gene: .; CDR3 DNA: TGTGCCAGCAGTGAAAACCCTTACCAGGGAACTGGAAACACCATATATTTT; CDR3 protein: CASSENPYQGTGNTIYF
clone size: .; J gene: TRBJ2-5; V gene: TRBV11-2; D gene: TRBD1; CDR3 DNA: TGTGCCAGCAGCTTAATACAAACAAAGACAGGGCTGTTTCAAGAGACCCAGTACTTC; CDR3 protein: CASSLIQTKTGLFQETQYF
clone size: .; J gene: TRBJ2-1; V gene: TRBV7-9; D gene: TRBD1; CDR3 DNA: TGTGCCAGCAGCGAGGGACAGGGTTGGGGTGAGCAGTTCTTC; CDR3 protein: CASSEGQGWGEQFF
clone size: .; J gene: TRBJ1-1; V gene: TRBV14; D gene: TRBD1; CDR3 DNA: TGTGCCAGCAGCCCATTACAGGGGGGTACTGAAGCTTTCTTT; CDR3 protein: CASSPLQGGTEAFF
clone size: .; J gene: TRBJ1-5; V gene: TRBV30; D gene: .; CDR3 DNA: TGTGCCTGGAGTGGTGCGGGTTATAGCAATCAGCCCCAGCATTTT; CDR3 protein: CAWSGAGYSNQPQHF
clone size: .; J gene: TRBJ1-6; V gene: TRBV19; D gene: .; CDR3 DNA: TGTGCCAGTAGTCCGGGTCATAATTCACCCCTCCACTTT; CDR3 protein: CASSPGHNSPLHF
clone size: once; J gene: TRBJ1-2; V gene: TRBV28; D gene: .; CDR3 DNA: TGTGCCAGCAGTTTACTCAGCTATGGCTACACCTTC; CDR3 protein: CASSLLSYGYTF
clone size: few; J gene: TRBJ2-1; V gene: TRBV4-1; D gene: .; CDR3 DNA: TGCGCCAGCAGCCAAGTGGACTTATTCTCCTACAATGAGCAGTTCTTC; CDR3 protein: CASSQVDLFSYNEQFF
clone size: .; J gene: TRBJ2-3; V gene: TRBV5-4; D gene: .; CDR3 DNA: TGTGCCAGCAGCTTGTTTCAGTACACAGATACGCAGTATTTT; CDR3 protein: CASSLFQYTDTQYF
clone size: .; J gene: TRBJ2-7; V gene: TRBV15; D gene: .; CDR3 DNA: TGTGCCACCAGCAGAGGTGCGGCCCGCACCTACGAGCAGTACTTC; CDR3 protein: CATSRGAARTYEQYF
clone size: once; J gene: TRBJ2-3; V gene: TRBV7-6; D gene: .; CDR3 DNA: TGTGCCAGCAGCTTCCAATTCACAGATACGCAGTATTTT; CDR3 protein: CASSFQFTDTQYF
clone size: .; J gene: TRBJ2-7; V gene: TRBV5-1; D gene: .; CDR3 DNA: TGCGCCAGCAGCCCGATGACAGGCGGCGAGCAGTACTTC; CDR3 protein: CASSPMTGGEQYF
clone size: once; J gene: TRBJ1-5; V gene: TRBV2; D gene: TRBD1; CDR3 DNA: TGTGCCAGCAGTCTATCTGCAGGGGGAATCGATCAGCCCCAGCATTTT; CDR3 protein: CASSLSAGGIDQPQHF
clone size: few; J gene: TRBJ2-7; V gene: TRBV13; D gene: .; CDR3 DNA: TGTGCCAGCAGCTTAGGGGACACCTTTATGGGGCAGTACTTC; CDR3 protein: CASSLGDTFMGQYF
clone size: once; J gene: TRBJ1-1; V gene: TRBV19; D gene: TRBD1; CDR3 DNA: TGTGCCAGTAGTATGGGACAGGGGCGTGAAGCTTTCTTT; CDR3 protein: CASSMGQGREAFF
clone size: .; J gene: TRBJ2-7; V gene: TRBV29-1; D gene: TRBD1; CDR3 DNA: TGCAGCGTTGAAGGCGACAGGGGAAAGTACTTC; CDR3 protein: CSVEGDRGKYF
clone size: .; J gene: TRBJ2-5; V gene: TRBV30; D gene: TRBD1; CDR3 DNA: TGTGCCTGCGGACAGGGAGGAAAGACCCAGTACTTC; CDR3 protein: CACGQGGKTQYF
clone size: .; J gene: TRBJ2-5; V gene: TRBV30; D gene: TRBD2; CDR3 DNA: TGTGCCTGGAGTGAGGGGACCTCTAGCGGGGGGGCCCGGGAGACCCAGTACTTC; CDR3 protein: CAWSEGTSSGGARETQYF
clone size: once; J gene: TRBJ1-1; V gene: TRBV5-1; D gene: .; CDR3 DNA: TGCGCCAGCAGCCGCCGGGACATCTCCTCTGAAGCTTTCTTT; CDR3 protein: CASSRRDISSEAFF
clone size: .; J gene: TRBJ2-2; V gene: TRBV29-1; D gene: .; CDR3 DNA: TGCAGCGTTGTTGGAGGGTACGGGGAGCTGTTTTTT; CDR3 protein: CSVVGGYGELFF
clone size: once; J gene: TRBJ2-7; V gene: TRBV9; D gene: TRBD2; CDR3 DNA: TGTGCCAGCAGCTTAACCGGGAGGGCGGACGAGCAGTACTTC; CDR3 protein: CASSLTGRADEQYF
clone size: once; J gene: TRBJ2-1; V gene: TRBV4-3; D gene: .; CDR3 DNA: TGCGCCAGCAGCGCGGGGCCAGGGCAGAATGAGCAGTTCTTC; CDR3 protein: CASSAGPGQNEQFF
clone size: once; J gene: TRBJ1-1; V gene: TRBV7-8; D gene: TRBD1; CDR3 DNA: TGTGCCAGCAGCGCGACGGACAGGGGGAACACTGAAGCTTTCTTT; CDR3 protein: CASSATDRGNTEAFF
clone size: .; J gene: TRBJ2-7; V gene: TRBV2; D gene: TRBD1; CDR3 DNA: TGTGCCAGCAGTTCCCGGACAGGGTGTACGTACGAGCAGTACTTC; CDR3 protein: CASSSRTGCTYEQYF
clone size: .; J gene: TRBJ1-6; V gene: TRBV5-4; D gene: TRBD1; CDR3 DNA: TGTGCCAGCAGGAACCGGGACAGAAATTCACCCCTCCACTTT; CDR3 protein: CASRNRDRNSPLHF
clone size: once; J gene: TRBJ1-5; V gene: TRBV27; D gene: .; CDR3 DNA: TGTGCCAGCAGGTGGGGGGTAGATAGCAATCAGCCCCAGCATTTT; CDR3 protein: CASRWGVDSNQPQHF
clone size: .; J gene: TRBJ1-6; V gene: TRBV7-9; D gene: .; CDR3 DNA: TGTGCCAGCAGCCAGGGGAGCTCCTATAATTCACCCCTCCACTTT; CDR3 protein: CASSQGSSYNSPLHF
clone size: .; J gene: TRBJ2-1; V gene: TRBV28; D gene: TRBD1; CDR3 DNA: TGTGCCAGCAGTTTAGGGGGGACAGGGGGCGTCTATGAGCAGTTCTTC; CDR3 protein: CASSLGGTGGVYEQFF
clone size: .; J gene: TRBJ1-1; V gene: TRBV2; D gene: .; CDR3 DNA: TGTGCCGGCGGACAGCCAAACACTGAAGCTTTCTTT; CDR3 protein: CAGGQPNTEAFF
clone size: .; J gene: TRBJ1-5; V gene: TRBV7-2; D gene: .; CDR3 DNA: TGTGCCAGCAGCTTAGGGCGCGGGACCCGGGAGCCCCAGCATTTT; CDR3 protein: CASSLGRGTREPQHF